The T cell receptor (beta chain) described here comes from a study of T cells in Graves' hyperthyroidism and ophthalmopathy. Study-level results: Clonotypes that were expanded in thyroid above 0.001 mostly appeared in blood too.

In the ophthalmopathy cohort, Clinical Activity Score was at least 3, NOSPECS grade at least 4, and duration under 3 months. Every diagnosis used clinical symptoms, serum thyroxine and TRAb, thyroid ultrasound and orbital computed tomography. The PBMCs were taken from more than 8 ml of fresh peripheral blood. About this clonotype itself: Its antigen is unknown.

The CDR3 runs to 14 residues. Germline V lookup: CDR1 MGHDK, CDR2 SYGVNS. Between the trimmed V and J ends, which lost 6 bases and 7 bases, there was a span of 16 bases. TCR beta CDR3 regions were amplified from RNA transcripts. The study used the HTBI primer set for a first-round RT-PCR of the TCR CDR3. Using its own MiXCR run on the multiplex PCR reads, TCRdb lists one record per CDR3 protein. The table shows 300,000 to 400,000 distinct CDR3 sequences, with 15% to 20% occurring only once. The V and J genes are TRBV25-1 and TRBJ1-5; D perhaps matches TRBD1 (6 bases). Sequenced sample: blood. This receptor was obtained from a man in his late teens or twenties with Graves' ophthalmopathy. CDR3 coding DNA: TGTGCCAGCAGCCGTGGGGGGACAAAACAGCCCCAGCATTTT. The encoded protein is CASSRGGTKQPQHF. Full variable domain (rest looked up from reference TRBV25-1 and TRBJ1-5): EADIYQTPRYLVIGTGKKITLECSQTMGHDKMYWYQQDPGMELHLIHYSYGVNSTEKGDLSSESTVSRIRTEHFPLTLESARPSHTSQYLCASSRGGTKQPQHFGDGTRLSIL.